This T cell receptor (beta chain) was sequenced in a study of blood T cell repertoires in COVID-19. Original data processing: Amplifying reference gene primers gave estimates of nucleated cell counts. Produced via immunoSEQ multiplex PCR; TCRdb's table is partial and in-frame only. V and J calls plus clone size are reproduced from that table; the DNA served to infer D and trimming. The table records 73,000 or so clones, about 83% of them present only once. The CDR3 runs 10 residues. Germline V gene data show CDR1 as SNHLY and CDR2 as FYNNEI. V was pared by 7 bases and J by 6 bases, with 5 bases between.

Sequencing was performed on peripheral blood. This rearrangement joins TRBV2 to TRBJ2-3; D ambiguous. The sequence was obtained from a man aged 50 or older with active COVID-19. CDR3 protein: CASTYDTQYF. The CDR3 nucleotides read TGTGCCAGCACCTATGATACGCAGTATTTT.